A selection of T cell receptor beta chains follows, all from one sample in a study of post-analysis software for immune sequencing data. TCRdb analysed the PCR reads with MiXCR anew, one entry per CDR3 protein. The profile covers almost 700,000 distinct CDR3 sequences, with over 45% appearing a single time and 10% to 12% taken by the ten largest. What was sequenced was blood. These receptor sequences come from a girl aged 2-9 years with multiple sclerosis. CDR3s include the opening cysteine and the closing phenylalanine or tryptophan. D genes are given only for firm matches. For some rows the clone size is stated as once, few or many, or as a class when expanded; others skip it.

J,V,size,D,length,DNA,CDR3
TRBJ2-7,TRBV5-4,.,.,15,TGTGCCAGCAGCTTGGGATTGGACCTACCTAACGAGCAGTACTTC,CASSLGLDLPNEQYF
TRBJ1-1,TRBV7-2,.,.,14,TGTGCCAGCAGCTCCCCTGACCAGGCCACTGAAGCTTTCTTT,CASSSPDQATEAFF
TRBJ1-1,TRBV6-5,.,.,13,TGTGCCAGCAGTGTGGACAGAAACACTGAAGCTTTCTTT,CASSVDRNTEAFF
TRBJ2-1,TRBV20-1,few,.,15,TGCAGTGCTGCTTGGGAGACTAGGCGTTTGGTTGAGCAGTTCTTC,CSAAWETRRLVEQFF
TRBJ2-1,TRBV6-6,.,.,12,TGTGCCAGCAGTACCAGGGTCAATGAGCAGTTCTTC,CASSTRVNEQFF
TRBJ2-4,TRBV20-1,few,.,11,TGCAGTGCTAGACGGGGGAACATTCAGTACTTC,CSARRGNIQYF
TRBJ2-1,TRBV14,.,TRBD2,13,TGTGCCAGCAGCCAAGAAGCGGGAAATGAGCAGTTCTTC,CASSQEAGNEQFF
TRBJ1-2,TRBV12-3/TRBV12-4,.,.,13,TGTGCCAGCAGGTCGACAGGTGTCTATGGCTACACCTTC,CASRSTGVYGYTF
TRBJ2-5,TRBV20-1,many,.,12,TGCAGCGCCAGACAGGGAGGGGAGACCCAGTACTTC,CSARQGGETQYF
TRBJ2-7,TRBV11-2,few,.,17,TGTGCCAGCAGCTTTAGTTTCCTTGGGGACGGTGACTACGAGCAGTACTTC,CASSFSFLGDGDYEQYF
TRBJ1-1,TRBV29-1,many,TRBD1,13,TGCAGCCCCTCGGGACAGGGAGGGGCTGAAGCTTTCTTT,CSPSGQGGAEAFF
TRBJ2-1,TRBV5-1,.,TRBD2,14,TGCGCCAGCAGCTTGGGGGGACTAGATTCTGAGCAGTTCTTC,CASSLGGLDSEQFF
TRBJ2-5,TRBV29-1,.,.,12,TGCAGCGTTGAATGGGGTTCAGAGACCCAGTACTTC,CSVEWGSETQYF
TRBJ2-1,TRBV20-1,.,TRBD2,16,TGCAGTGCTAGAGTAATGGAGCGGGGGGGCCGAAATGAGCAGTTCTTC,CSARVMERGGRNEQFF
TRBJ2-7,TRBV4-1,few,TRBD1,19,TGCGCCAGCAGTGTAGGACAGGGGTCCTCTCCAAGGAGCTCCTACGAGCAGTACTTC,CASSVGQGSSPRSSYEQYF
TRBJ2-1,TRBV20-1,.,.,15,TGCAGTGCCCTTAAGGGCCAGGGGTGGGGGAATGAGCAGTTCTTC,CSALKGQGWGNEQFF
TRBJ2-1,TRBV7-2,.,.,15,TGTGCCAGCAGCCCGGACTATCTTTCCTACAATGAGCAGTTCTTC,CASSPDYLSYNEQFF
TRBJ2-1,TRBV6-2/TRBV6-3,.,.,12,TGTGCCAGCAGTTATTGGGACAATGAGCGGTTCTTC,CASSYWDNERFF
TRBJ2-1,TRBV6-2/TRBV6-3,.,TRBD2,14,TGTGCCAGCGCCCTCTGGGGCGGGGGCAATGAGCAGTTCTTC,CASALWGGGNEQFF
TRBJ2-4,TRBV14,.,.,15,TGTGCCAGCAGCCCCCGTGGGCGGGAACCGAACATTCAGTACTTC,CASSPRGREPNIQYF
TRBJ2-7,TRBV7-6,.,TRBD1,15,TGTGCCAGCAGCTTAGGGGCGGCAGGGGGCTACGAGCAGTACTTC,CASSLGAAGGYEQYF
TRBJ2-5,TRBV12-3/TRBV12-4,few,.,13,TGTGCCAGCAGTCCTTACCGGGGAGAGACCCAGTACTTC,CASSPYRGETQYF
TRBJ2-7,TRBV20-1,.,TRBD2,14,TGCAGTGGTATGCTAGCGGGAGGCTCCTACGAGCAGTACTTC,CSGMLAGGSYEQYF
TRBJ2-7,TRBV13,.,.,13,TGTGCCAGCAGCTTTGGGGGTGGCACCGAGCAGTACTTC,CASSFGGGTEQYF